Presented here are 2 T cell receptor beta chains from one specimen sequenced in a study of cytomegalovirus exposure and HLA in healthy donors. PCR was performed using 60 Vbeta and 13 Jbeta primers. Sequencing used immunoSEQ multiplex PCR; TCRdb keeps in-frame clones, though not all of them. The sample includes over 150,000 clones, around three quarters seen only once; the top ten take under 2.5%. Source material: PBMCs. The receptors stem from a middle-aged man in good health and CMV-seronegative.

This chain links TRBV2 with TRBJ2-1; TRBD2 matches at 12 bases. V shed 6 bases, J shed 5 bases, and the junction held 5 bases outside the gene matches. Germline assignment: CDR1 SNHLY and CDR2 FYNNEI. This CDR3 region has 15 residues. The CDR3 nucleotides read TGTGCCAGCAGGCCTCGGACTAGCGGGGACAATGAGCAGTTCTTC. It codes for CASRPRTSGDNEQFF. The whole variable domain, filled in from reference TRBV2 and TRBJ2-1, reads EPEVTQTPSHQVTQMGQEVILRCVPISNHLYFYWYRQILGQKVEFLVSFYNNEISEKSEIFDDQFSVERPDGSNFTLKIRSTKLEDSAMYFCASRPRTSGDNEQFFGPGTRLTVL.

The chain recombines TRBV6-5 with TRBJ2-2, with 15 bases aligning to TRBD2. With 9 bases clipped from V and 4 bases from J, the junction kept 3 bases outside the gene matches. CDR1 is MNHEY and CDR2 is SVGAGI in the germline V gene. The CDR3 runs 15 residues. Here the CDR3 reads CASSGLAGGTGELFF. The CDR3 nucleotides read TGTGCCAGTTCGGGACTAGCGGGAGGCACCGGGGAGCTGTTTTTT.